This T cell receptor (beta chain) was recorded in a study of identifying expanded T cells in peripheral blood. The study, taken as a whole, reports: Across healthy donors, higher total template counts meant significantly greater approximately 2-week count variance. Over around two and four weeks, about 16 and 19 clones changed, versus 1.2 between replicates.

No infections or other immune events were documented during collection. Of note for this clone: Its antigen is as yet unknown.

Germline CDR1 reads LNHDA; CDR2 reads SQIVND (reference sequence). Trimming at V came to 6 bases and at J to 6 bases, leaving 11 bases not matched to a gene. The CDR3 is 16 residues long. TCRdb's copy holds only in-frame clones and misses some; the assay was immunoSEQ multiplex PCR. Among about 74,000 clones listed, 84% were seen once. The clonotype originates from a person aged 18 to 69 in good health. This rearrangement joins TRBV19 to TRBJ2-2, with TRBD1 matching over 9 bases. The sequenced sample consisted of blood. The CDR3 reads CASRLIDRGLSGELFF. CDR3 DNA: TGTGCCAGTAGACTCATCGACAGGGGGTTGTCCGGGGAGCTGTTTTTT. The variable domain in full, with the rest retrieved from reference TRBV19 and TRBJ2-2, is DGGITQSPKYLFRKEGQNVTLSCEQNLNHDAMYWYRQDPGQGLRLIYYSQIVNDFQKGDIAEGYSVSREKKESFPLTVTSAQKNPTAFYLCASRLIDRGLSGELFFGEGSRLTVL.